This T cell receptor beta chain emerged from a study of blood T cell repertoires in COVID-19. About the research overall: In each case, the material was cDNA or gDNA derived from T cells, B-cell-depleted T cells, or PBMCs.

This clone showed up just once. In the original processing: Counts of nucleated cells, estimated from reference gene primer amplification, were obtained. Clones were sequenced by immunoSEQ multiplex PCR, and TCRdb holds only the in-frame ones, with some missing. Clonal size and the V and J genes are those of that table, whereas D and trimming came from the DNA. The top ten clones hold about 6.7% of a sample with roughly 180,000 clones, roughly 83% of them seen once. Recruited during active infection, patients (from Seattle) were subsequently followed longitudinally. The CDR3 loop spans 14 amino acids. Unmatched junction bases numbered 6, after V lost 3 bases and J lost 4 bases. Germline V gives CDR1 SGHRS, CDR2 YFSETQ.

Sequencing was performed on peripheral blood. The clonotype comes from a middle-aged woman with COVID-19, enrolled during active disease. This chain connects TRBV5-1 to TRBJ2-5; the match to TRBD2 covers 7 bases. Here the CDR3 DNA reads TGCGCCAGCAGCTCCACCCCGGGGGGAGAGACCCAGTACTTC. This codes for CASSSTPGGETQYF.